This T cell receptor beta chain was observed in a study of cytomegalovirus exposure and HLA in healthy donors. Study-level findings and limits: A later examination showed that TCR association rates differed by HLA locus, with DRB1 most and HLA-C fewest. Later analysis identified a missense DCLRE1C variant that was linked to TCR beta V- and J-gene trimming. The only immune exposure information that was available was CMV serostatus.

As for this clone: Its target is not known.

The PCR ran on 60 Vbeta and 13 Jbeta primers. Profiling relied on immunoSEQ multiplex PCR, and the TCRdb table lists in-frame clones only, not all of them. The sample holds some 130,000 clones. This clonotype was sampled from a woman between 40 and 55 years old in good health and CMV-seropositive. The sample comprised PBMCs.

The CDR3 DNA reads TGTGCCAGCAGCCCAAACCCGACAGGGGAGCGTGGCTACACCTTC. It is translated as CASSPNPTGERGYTF. The chain uses TRBV5-4 and TRBJ1-2, with 8 bases that match TRBD1. The CDR3 is 15 residues long. Trimming removed 4 bases from V and 7 bases from J; junction bases left unmatched: 12. Per germline, CDR1 SGHNT and CDR2 YYREEE (reference sequence). Supplemented by reference TRBV5-4 and TRBJ1-2, the full variable domain reads ETGVTQSPTHLIKTRGQQVTLRCSSQSGHNTVSWYQQALGQGPQFIFQYYREEENGRGNFPPRFSGLQFPNYSSELNVNALELDDSALYLCASSPNPTGERGYTFGSGTRLTVV.